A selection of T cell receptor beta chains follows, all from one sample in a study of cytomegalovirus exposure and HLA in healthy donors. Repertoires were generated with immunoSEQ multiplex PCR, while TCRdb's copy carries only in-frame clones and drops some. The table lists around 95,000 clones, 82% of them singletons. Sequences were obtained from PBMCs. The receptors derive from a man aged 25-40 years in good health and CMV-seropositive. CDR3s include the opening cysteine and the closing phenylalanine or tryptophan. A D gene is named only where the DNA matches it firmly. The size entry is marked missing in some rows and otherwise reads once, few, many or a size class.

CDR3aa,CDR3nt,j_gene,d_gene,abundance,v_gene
CASRSLPTGAKGTEAFF,TGTGCCAGTAGATCCCTACCCACAGGGGCTAAGGGCACTGAAGCTTTCTTT,TRBJ1-1,TRBD1,.,TRBV19
CASSQDTGAFSYF,TGTGCCAGCAGCCAAGATACGGGAGCCTTCTCGTACTTC,TRBJ2-7,.,.,TRBV4-2
CASIKGQYNEQFF,TGTGCCAGCATCAAAGGACAGTACAATGAGCAGTTCTTC,TRBJ2-1,.,.,TRBV7-9
CASRGKTWTVNTGANVLTF,TGTGCCAGCAGGGGGAAAACCTGGACAGTCAACACTGGGGCCAACGTCCTGACTTTC,TRBJ2-6,.,.,TRBV28
CAWSGTAGNTIYF,TGTGCCTGGAGTGGGACAGCTGGAAACACCATATATTTT,TRBJ1-3,.,.,TRBV30
CASGTRVHNEQFF,TGTGCCAGCGGGACAAGAGTACACAATGAGCAGTTCTTC,TRBJ2-1,.,.,TRBV6-6
CASRPDSYQETQYF,TGTGCCAGCAGGCCCGACAGTTACCAAGAGACCCAGTACTTC,TRBJ2-5,.,.,TRBV6-1
CASSPGTHETQYF,TGTGCCAGCTCACCAGGCACCCACGAGACCCAGTACTTC,TRBJ2-5,.,.,TRBV18
CASSPPAGGTYEQYF,TGTGCCAGCAGCCCACCGGCGGGAGGGACCTACGAGCAGTACTTC,TRBJ2-7,TRBD2,once,TRBV5-4
CASSQDLGQGRYGYTF,TGCGCCAGCAGCCAAGATTTAGGACAGGGGCGGTATGGCTACACCTTC,TRBJ1-2,TRBD1,.,TRBV4-3
CASSIRDTEAFF,TGTGCCAGCAGCATCCGGGACACTGAAGCTTTCTTT,TRBJ1-1,.,.,TRBV7-9
CASSYTGASEQFF,TGCGCCAGCAGCTATACAGGGGCAAGTGAGCAGTTCTTC,TRBJ2-1,TRBD1,once,TRBV5-1
CAISQAGERYNEQFF,TGTGCCATCAGTCAGGCGGGAGAACGCTACAATGAGCAGTTCTTC,TRBJ2-1,TRBD2,.,TRBV10-3
CASSYNSAGGLNEQFF,TGTGCCAGCAGTTATAATTCAGCGGGAGGTCTCAATGAGCAGTTCTTC,TRBJ2-1,TRBD2,.,TRBV6-6
CASSEAATGELFF,TGCGCCAGCAGTGAGGCGGCCACCGGGGAGCTGTTTTTT,TRBJ2-2,.,.,TRBV10-2
CASSPGLLPSYEQYF,TGCGCCAGCAGCCCGGGACTTCTCCCCTCCTACGAGCAGTACTTC,TRBJ2-7,.,.,TRBV5-1
CASSYGGSLINEKLFF,TGTGCCAGCAGTTACGGGGGCAGCCTTATTAATGAAAAACTGTTTTTT,TRBJ1-4,.,few,TRBV6-6
CASSERYTGELFF,TGTGCCAGCAGTGAGAGGTACACCGGGGAGCTGTTTTTT,TRBJ2-2,.,.,TRBV2
CASSLGRVNTGELFF,TGTGCCAGCAGCTTGGGCAGGGTGAACACCGGGGAGCTGTTTTTT,TRBJ2-2,.,.,TRBV5-4
CASSIDPGDTQYF,TGTGCCAGTAGTATAGATCCGGGGGATACGCAGTATTTT,TRBJ2-3,.,.,TRBV19
CAISESTGIGEKLFF,TGTGCCATCAGTGAGTCCACAGGGATCGGTGAAAAACTGTTTTTT,TRBJ1-4,.,.,TRBV10-3
CASMAGQIAYEQYF,TGTGCCAGCATGGCAGGACAAATCGCCTACGAGCAGTACTTC,TRBJ2-7,.,.,TRBV6-6
CAWSLSEGGYGYTF,TGTGCCTGGAGTCTATCCGAAGGGGGCTATGGCTACACCTTC,TRBJ1-2,.,few,TRBV30
CASSEGWDRGKETQYF,TGTGCCAGCAGTGAAGGCTGGGACAGGGGGAAAGAGACCCAGTACTTC,TRBJ2-5,TRBD1,.,TRBV25-1
CASSPGGDSPLHF,TGTGCCAGCTCACCCGGGGGTGATTCACCCCTCCACTTT,TRBJ1-6,.,.,TRBV18
CAWSPPGGAGEQYF,TGTGCCTGGAGTCCCCCGGGAGGCGCGGGAGAGCAGTACTTC,TRBJ2-7,TRBD2,.,TRBV30
CASSSGQGDGQNQPQHF,TGTGCCAGCAGTTCGGGGCAGGGGGATGGCCAAAATCAGCCCCAGCATTTT,TRBJ1-5,TRBD1,.,TRBV28
CAISVTSDYNEQFF,TGTGCCATCAGTGTGACTAGCGATTACAATGAGCAGTTCTTC,TRBJ2-1,TRBD2,few,TRBV10-3
CASSFRRSSFHGTGYTF,TGTGCCAGCAGTTTCCGTAGATCGTCCTTCCATGGGACAGGCTACACCTTC,TRBJ1-2,.,once,TRBV28
CASSLGLAVLGDTQYF,TGTGCCAGCAGCTTAGGTCTAGCGGTACTAGGAGATACGCAGTATTTT,TRBJ2-3,TRBD2,.,TRBV7-2
CAISVTQGADTQYF,TGTGCCATCAGTGTCACACAGGGTGCAGATACGCAGTATTTT,TRBJ2-3,.,.,TRBV10-3
CASSSGQGQDLLGKNIQYF,TGTGCCAGCAGCTCCGGACAGGGGCAAGACCTCCTGGGCAAAAACATTCAGTACTTC,TRBJ2-4,TRBD1,.,TRBV11-2
CASSFGQGASIGAKNIQYF,TGCGCCAGCAGCTTCGGACAGGGGGCCTCCATCGGAGCCAAAAACATTCAGTACTTC,TRBJ2-4,TRBD1,.,TRBV5-1
CATSRFLTGTVAKNIQYF,TGTGCCACCAGCAGATTTTTAACCGGGACAGTAGCCAAAAACATTCAGTACTTC,TRBJ2-4,TRBD1,.,TRBV15
CASSSPAGHQETQYF,TGTGCCAGCAGTTCGCCAGCGGGCCATCAAGAGACCCAGTACTTC,TRBJ2-5,.,.,TRBV6-5
CASSLGTGAYGYTF,TGTGCCAGCAGCCTGGGGACAGGCGCCTATGGCTACACCTTC,TRBJ1-2,TRBD1,.,TRBV14
CASIPAGTNEKLFF,TGTGCCAGCATACCGGCCGGGACTAATGAAAAACTGTTTTTT,TRBJ1-4,.,.,TRBV28
CASRTGGTGNTIYF,TGTGCCAGCAGGACAGGGGGGACTGGAAACACCATATATTTT,TRBJ1-3,TRBD1,once,TRBV6-1
CASSQDGRGEPGAYEQYF,TGCGCCAGCAGCCAAGATGGGAGGGGGGAACCTGGCGCCTACGAGCAGTACTTC,TRBJ2-7,.,.,TRBV4-1
CASSRQGRTEAFF,TGTGCCAGCAGTCGACAGGGCCGGACTGAAGCTTTCTTT,TRBJ1-1,TRBD1,once,TRBV6-5
CASSLVASGSEQYF,TGCGCCAGCAGCTTGGTGGCTAGCGGGAGCGAGCAGTACTTC,TRBJ2-7,TRBD2,once,TRBV5-1
CASSYASGRYNEQFF,TGTGCCAGCAGTTACGCTAGCGGGAGGTACAATGAGCAGTTCTTC,TRBJ2-1,TRBD2,.,TRBV6-5
CATRDRGAKNIQYF,TGTGCCACGAGGGACAGGGGAGCCAAAAACATTCAGTACTTC,TRBJ2-4,TRBD1,.,TRBV15
CASSFEGPRGTEAFF,TGTGCCAGCAGCTTCGAGGGTCCCAGAGGCACTGAAGCTTTCTTT,TRBJ1-1,.,few,TRBV7-9
CASSSDRRSSGNTIYF,TGTGCCAGCAGCTCGGACAGGCGATCCTCTGGAAACACCATATATTTT,TRBJ1-3,TRBD1,.,TRBV7-9
CASSPQADTQYF,TGTGCCAGCAGTCCTCAAGCGGATACGCAGTATTTT,TRBJ2-3,.,.,TRBV6-6
CAWFDRGAFF,TGTGCCTGGTTTGACAGGGGAGCTTTCTTT,TRBJ1-1,TRBD1,few,TRBV30
CSVRPGATKAYEQYF,TGCAGCGTTAGGCCGGGAGCGACCAAGGCCTACGAGCAGTACTTC,TRBJ2-7,.,few,TRBV29-1
CSSSLYSSGNTIYF,TGTTCCAGCAGCCTGTACAGCTCTGGAAACACCATATATTTT,TRBJ1-3,.,.,TRBV7-9
CASSAIVRTGAYEQYF,TGTGCCAGCAGCGCAATAGTTCGGACGGGAGCCTACGAGCAGTACTTC,TRBJ2-7,.,.,TRBV5-4
CASSPISGSTDTQYF,TGTGCCAGCTCACCAATTAGCGGGAGCACAGATACGCAGTATTTT,TRBJ2-3,TRBD2,.,TRBV18
CASSFTSGNTGELFF,TGTGCCAGCAGCTTCACTAGCGGGAACACCGGGGAGCTGTTTTTT,TRBJ2-2,TRBD2,.,TRBV7-2
CASSRTGNGYTF,TGTGCCAGCAGCAGGACAGGGAATGGCTACACCTTC,TRBJ1-2,TRBD1,.,TRBV7-9